This T cell receptor (beta chain) was profiled in a study of blood T cell repertoires in COVID-19. As for the study in general: Some COVID-19 samples were acute and others convalescent; all came from the United States, Italy and Spain. PBMCs, B-cell-depleted T cells, or T cells were the source of the cDNA or gDNA that made up the material.

As originally analysed: Reference gene primer amplification yielded estimated nucleated cell counts. Assay: immunoSEQ multiplex PCR; the TCRdb copy retains only in-frame clones and omits some. D and trimming were read from the DNA, whereas the V and J calls and clone size are those reported in that table. This sample has 200,000 to 300,000 clones, with approximately 84% found just once. CDR1 and CDR2 from the germline V gene are SGDLS and YYNGEE. V lost 3 bases and J lost 2; bases outside the gene matches: 7. This CDR3 spans 15 amino acids. J is TRBJ2-7 and V is TRBV9, with TRBD2 matching over 8 bases. The clonotype comes from a man in his fifties with acute or convalescent COVID-19. Sequencing input: peripheral blood. CDR3 nucleotide sequence: TGTGCCAGCAGCGCCAGCGGGGGCACCACCTACGAGCAGTACTTC. Its protein is CASSASGGTTYEQYF.